The 14 T cell receptor beta chains presented below share a single source sample, sequenced in a study of T cell responses to AZD1222 COVID-19 vaccine. Sequencing was performed with immunoSEQ multiplex PCR; in TCRdb, only in-frame clones are kept and a portion is missing. The sample lists around 190,000 clones, 90% to 95% occurring once. The sample here was peripheral blood, taken 28 days after the second AZD1222 dose. The receptors were sampled from an adult who received the AZD1222 COVID-19 vaccine.

This sequence joins TRBV7-9 and TRBJ2-7; D gene ambiguous. The CDR3 is 14 amino acids. V lost 3 bases, J lost 2 bases, and 11 bases lay in between. The germline CDR1 and CDR2 sequences are SEHNR and FQNEAQ (reference sequence). CDR3 region: CASSLNSSPYEQYF. DNA of the CDR3: TGTGCCAGCAGCTTGAACAGTAGTCCCTACGAGCAGTACTTC.

The V call is TRBV10-3, the J call TRBJ2-5; D might be TRBD2 (6 bases). The CDR3 totals 12 residues. In germline, CDR1 is ENHRY, CDR2 SYGVKD. Trimming cost V 10 bases and J 5 bases, with 14 bases left between them. CDR3 sequence reads: CATRGSRETQYF. In nucleotides, the CDR3 is TGTGCCACTCGGGGGTCACGTGAGACCCAGTACTTC.

The gene calls are TRBV9 and TRBJ1-5; 7 bases match TRBD1. Trimming at V came to 4 bases and at J to 0 bases, leaving 7 bases not matched to a gene. Germline CDR1 reads SGDLS; CDR2 reads YYNGEE. The CDR3 length is 16 residues. CDR3 DNA sequence: TGTGCCAGCAGCCCGAGAGGGGGCTTTAGCAATCAGCCCCAGCATTTT. Amino acids: CASSPRGGFSNQPQHF.

The chain links TRBV7-9 to TRBJ2-3; D may be TRBD1 (5 bases). The V end was cut by 2 bases, the J end by 0 bases, with 9 bases between. This CDR3 has 15 amino acids. Germline CDR1 and CDR2: SEHNR and FQNEAQ (reference sequence). The CDR3 region has the DNA TGTGCCAGCAGCTTACAAAGGGGTAGCACAGATACGCAGTATTTT. It yields the protein CASSLQRGSTDTQYF.

The gene calls are TRBV9 and TRBJ2-3; D remains unclear. V was clipped by 0 bases and J by 2 bases, with 4 bases between them. Germline loops: CDR1 SGDLS, CDR2 YYNGEE. This CDR3 has 13 amino acids. The CDR3, as DNA: TGTGCCAGCAGCGTAGTGCTCACAGATACGCAGTATTTT. This sequence encodes CASSVVLTDTQYF.

The gene calls are TRBV5-4 and TRBJ1-2; 9 nucleotides agree with TRBD1. The V gene's germline CDR1 is SGHNT and CDR2 YYREEE (reference sequence). There are 15 residues in the CDR3. V lost 4 bases to trimming and J lost 3 bases; unmatched junction nucleotides: 7. The CDR3 nucleotides read TGTGCCAGCAGCGGACGGGACAGGGCCTACTATGGCTACACCTTC. As protein: CASSGRDRAYYGYTF.

This clone was observed a single time. The CDR3 sequence is CASSSQGPGPGLGSGYTF. DNA of the CDR3: TGTGCCAGCAGCTCTCAGGGACCTGGGCCAGGTTTGGGTTCTGGCTACACCTTC. The J gene is TRBJ1-2, the V gene TRBV7-3, with TRBD1 as a possible D gene (5 bases). CDR3 length: 18 residues. Germline V CDR1 and CDR2: SGHTA, FQGTGA. V lost 4 bases and J lost 7, with 28 bases in between.

The chain uses TRBV6-1 and TRBJ2-1; D unclear. V was pared by 3 bases and J by 6 bases, with 6 bases between. CDR3 size: 12 residues. Germline lookup yields CDR1 MNHNS and CDR2 SASEGT. The CDR3 bases are TGTGCCAGCAGTGAGAATCTCAATGAGCAGTTCTTC. Encoded protein: CASSENLNEQFF.

The chain combines TRBV4-1 with TRBJ2-1, with a weak D call TRBD2 (6 bases). V shed 3 bases and J shed 9 bases, with 24 bases lying between them. This CDR3 region has 17 residues. Germline lookup yields CDR1 MGHRA and CDR2 YSYEKL. CDR3 residues: CASSQALTGDRRGEQFF. The CDR3 nucleotides are TGCGCCAGCAGCCAGGCCCTAACGGGAGATAGGAGGGGTGAGCAGTTCTTC.

Concerning this clone: Other DNA sequences of this sample code for an identical CDR3. The genes are TRBV6-5 and TRBJ1-1, with a tentative D call TRBD1 (6 bases). Trimming cost V 0 bases and J 3 bases, with 11 bases left between them. CDR1 is MNHEY, CDR2 SVGAGI, per germline. The CDR3 extends over 15 amino acids. The CDR3 loop is CASSYSRRGDTEAFF. The CDR3 DNA is TGTGCCAGCAGTTACTCGCGCAGGGGAGACACTGAAGCTTTCTTT.

The gene calls are TRBV12-3 or TRBV12-4 and TRBJ2-5; TRBD1 might be the D (5 bases). V was pared by 7 bases and J by 2 bases, with 11 bases between. This CDR3 spans 13 amino acids. Written as DNA, the CDR3 is TGTGCCAGCACCGCGACAGAACAAGAGACCCAGTACTTC. The encoded protein is CASTATEQETQYF.

This chain links TRBV10-3 with TRBJ1-2; D is perhaps TRBD1 (6 bases). This CDR3 has 13 amino acids. From germline, CDR1 is ENHRY and CDR2 SYGVKD. The germline V and J ends were trimmed by 7 bases and 4 bases, with 13 bases remaining between them. DNA for the CDR3: TGTGCCATCACCCACGACAGGACCTATGGCTACACCTTC. It translates to CAITHDRTYGYTF.

The chain employs TRBV7-2 and TRBJ1-6, with 8 positions matching TRBD1. CDR3 length: 15 residues. J lost 5 bases, V lost 6 bases, and 6 bases had no gene match. Germline CDR1 and CDR2: SGHTA and FQGNSA. The CDR3 DNA follows: TGTGCCAGCAGGGAGCAGGGGGCTAATAATTCACCCCTCCACTTT. As protein: CASREQGANNSPLHF.

The J gene is TRBJ1-5, the V gene TRBV27; TRBD1 matches 12 bases. Losses at the gene ends were 6 bases for V and 6 bases for J; bases not matched to a gene: 3. Germline V gene sequence: CDR1 MNHEY, CDR2 SMNVEV (reference sequence). The CDR3 extends over 14 amino acids. The CDR3 DNA reads as TGTGCCAGCAGCGGGACAGGGGGCAGTCAGCCCCAGCATTTT. Translated: CASSGTGGSQPQHF.